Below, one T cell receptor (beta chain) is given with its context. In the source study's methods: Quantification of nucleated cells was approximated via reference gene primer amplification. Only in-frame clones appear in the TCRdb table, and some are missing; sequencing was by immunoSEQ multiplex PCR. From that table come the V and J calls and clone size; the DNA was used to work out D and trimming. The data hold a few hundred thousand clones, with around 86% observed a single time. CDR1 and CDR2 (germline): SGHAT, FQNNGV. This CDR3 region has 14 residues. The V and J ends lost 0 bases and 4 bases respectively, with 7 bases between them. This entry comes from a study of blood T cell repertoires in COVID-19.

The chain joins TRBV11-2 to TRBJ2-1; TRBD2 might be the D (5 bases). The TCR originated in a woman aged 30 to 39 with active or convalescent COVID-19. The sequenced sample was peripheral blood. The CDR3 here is CASSLEPGYNEQFF. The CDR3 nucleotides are TGTGCCAGCAGCTTAGAGCCGGGATACAATGAGCAGTTCTTC. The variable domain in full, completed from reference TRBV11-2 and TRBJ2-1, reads EAGVAQSPRYKIIEKRQSVAFWCNPISGHATLYWYQQILGQGPKLLIQFQNNGVVDDSQLPKDRFSAERLKGVDSTLKIQPAKLEDSAVYLCASSLEPGYNEQFFGPGTRLTVL.